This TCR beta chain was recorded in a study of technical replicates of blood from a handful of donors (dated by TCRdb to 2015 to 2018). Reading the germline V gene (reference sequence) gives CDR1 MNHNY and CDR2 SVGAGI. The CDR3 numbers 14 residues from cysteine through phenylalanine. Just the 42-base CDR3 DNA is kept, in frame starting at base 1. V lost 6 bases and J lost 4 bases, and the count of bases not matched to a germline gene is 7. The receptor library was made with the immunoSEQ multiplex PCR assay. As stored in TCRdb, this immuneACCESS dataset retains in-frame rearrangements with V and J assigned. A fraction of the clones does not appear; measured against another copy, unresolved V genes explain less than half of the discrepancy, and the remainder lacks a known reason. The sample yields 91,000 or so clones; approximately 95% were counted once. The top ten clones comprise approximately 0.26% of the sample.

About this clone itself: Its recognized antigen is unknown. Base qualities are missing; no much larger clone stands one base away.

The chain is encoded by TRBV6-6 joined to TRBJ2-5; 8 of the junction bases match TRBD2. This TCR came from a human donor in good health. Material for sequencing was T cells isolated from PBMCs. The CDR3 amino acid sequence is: CASSPRGGGETQYF. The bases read TGTGCCAGCAGCCCCCGGGGGGGTGGAGAGACCCAGTACTTC.